This T cell receptor beta chain is from a study of OX40 agonist ivuxolimab in advanced cancers. For this clone: What it binds is unknown.

Drawing of blood for sampling happened at baseline, at cycle 4 day 1, and at cycle 7 day 1. The CDR3 runs to 15 residues. With V trimmed by 5 bases and J by 4 bases, 4 bases remained unmatched. Germline CDR1 is SGHTA and CDR2 is FQGNSA. Profiling relied on immunoSEQ multiplex PCR, and the TCRdb table lists in-frame clones only, not all of them. The sample lists roughly 29,000 clones, roughly 83% seen once, with roughly 19% in the top ten. Findings of the study overall: Partial responders treated at 0.1-3.0 mg/kg exhibited clonal expansion among the lowest measured.

This chain joins TRBV7-2 and TRBJ2-7; 14 bases line up with TRBD2. The receptor comes from an adult with an advanced solid tumor such as melanoma, head and neck, liver or kidney cancer. The material sequenced was CD4+ or CD8+ T cells sorted from blood, taken in a trial of the OX40 agonist ivuxolimab. Written as DNA, the CDR3 is TGTGCCAGCAGCGAGGGACTAGCGGGAGTATACGAGCAGTACTTC. This translates into CASSEGLAGVYEQYF.